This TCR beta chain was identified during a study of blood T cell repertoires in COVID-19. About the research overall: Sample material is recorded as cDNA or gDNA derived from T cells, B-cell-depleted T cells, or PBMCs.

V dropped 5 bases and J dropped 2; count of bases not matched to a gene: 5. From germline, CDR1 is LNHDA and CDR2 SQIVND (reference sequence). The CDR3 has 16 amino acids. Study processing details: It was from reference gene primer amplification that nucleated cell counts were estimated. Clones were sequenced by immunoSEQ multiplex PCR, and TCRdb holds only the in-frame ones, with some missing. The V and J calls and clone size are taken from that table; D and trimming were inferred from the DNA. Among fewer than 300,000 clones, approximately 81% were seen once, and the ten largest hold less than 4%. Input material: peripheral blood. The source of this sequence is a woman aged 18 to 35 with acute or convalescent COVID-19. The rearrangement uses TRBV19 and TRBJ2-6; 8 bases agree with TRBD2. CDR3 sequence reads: CASSSSGLAGANVLTF. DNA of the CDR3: TGTGCCAGTAGTTCTTCGGGACTAGCTGGGGCCAACGTCCTGACTTTC.